Listed below are T cell receptor beta chains from one sample, sequenced in a study of CD8 T cells in ankylosing spondylitis. One entry per CDR3 protein, called by TCRdb with MiXCR from the 5' RACE reads. The sample has about 510,000 distinct CDR3 sequences, under 5.5% seen once. The sample comprised blood, either unsorted or a sorted T cell fraction (not recorded which). The receptors come from a male donor with ankylosing spondylitis. CDR3s include the opening cysteine and the closing phenylalanine or tryptophan. Fields, in order: D gene, V gene, J gene, clone size, CDR3 DNA, CDR3 protein. The D gene is left open where the match is weak. Expanded clones are given a class, and other clones once, few, many or no size at all.

.	TRBV20-1	TRBJ2-4	few	TGCAGTGGCATATCCTCCCAGGGGCATATAGCCAAAAACATTCAGTACTTC	CSGISSQGHIAKNIQYF
TRBD2	TRBV20-1	TRBJ2-1	many	TGCAGTGCTGAGGTGGGCGGGGGGTCCTACAATGAGCAGTTCTTC	CSAEVGGGSYNEQFF
.	TRBV12-3/TRBV12-4	TRBJ2-3	many	TGTGCCAGCAGTTTAGTGAGGATCCATCAAGATACGCAGTATTTT	CASSLVRIHQDTQYF
.	TRBV11-1	TRBJ2-7	many	TGTGCCAGCAGCGCCTTCTCCCGCCGCCAGGAGCAGTACTTC	CASSAFSRRQEQYF
TRBD1	TRBV9	TRBJ2-1	many	TGTGCCAGCAGCGATTCCACCGGGACAGGATCCTACAATGAGCAGTTCTTC	CASSDSTGTGSYNEQFF
TRBD2	TRBV7-8	TRBJ2-1	.	TGTGCCAGCAGCTCCAATAGCGGGGGGGTGCTACCTGAGCAGTTCTTC	CASSSNSGGVLPEQFF
TRBD2	TRBV27	TRBJ2-4	many	TGTGCCAGCAGTTCCGGGACTAGCGGGAAAAACATTCAGTACTTC	CASSSGTSGKNIQYF
TRBD1	TRBV3-1	TRBJ2-2	.	TGTGCCAGCAGCTTCTCGACAGGGGTGTCCGGGGAGCTGTTTTTT	CASSFSTGVSGELFF
.	TRBV5-1	TRBJ1-4	many	TGCGCCAGCAGCTCAGCCGGGAGGTCCGAACTGTTTTTT	CASSSAGRSELFF
.	TRBV5-1	TRBJ2-1	many	TGCGCCAGCAGCTTGTGGGGCTCGATGGACAATGAGCAGTTCTTC	CASSLWGSMDNEQFF
TRBD1	TRBV6-2/TRBV6-3	TRBJ1-5	many	TGTGCCAGCCGGGACAGGGGCAATCAGCCCCAGCATTTT	CASRDRGNQPQHF
TRBD2	TRBV20-1	TRBJ2-7	many	TGCAGTGCCCCGGAGTGGGAGCGGGAGTGGTCCTACGAGCAGTACTTC	CSAPEWEREWSYEQYF
TRBD1	TRBV2	TRBJ2-5	few	TGTGCCAGCAGTGCACGGACAGGGGGCGGCCAAGAGACCCAGTACTTC	CASSARTGGGQETQYF
.	TRBV29-1	TRBJ1-2	many	TGCAGCGTCGCCATGTGGGGTACGGGCTACACCTTC	CSVAMWGTGYTF
TRBD1	TRBV29-1	TRBJ2-7	many	TGCAGCGTCCCCGGGACAGGGTCCTACGAGCAGTACTTC	CSVPGTGSYEQYF
.	TRBV4-1	TRBJ2-2	many	TGCGCCAGCAGCCAAGATGTGTGGACAGCCGACACCGGGGAGCTGTTTTTT	CASSQDVWTADTGELFF
.	TRBV7-9	TRBJ2-2	many	TGTGCCAGCGCACTAGCAGGCACCGGGGAGCTGTTTTTT	CASALAGTGELFF
TRBD1	TRBV10-2	TRBJ2-2	many	TGCGCCAGCAGTATCCCAGGGGGATCGAACACCGGGGAGCTGTTTTTT	CASSIPGGSNTGELFF
TRBD2	TRBV5-4	TRBJ2-7	many	TGTGCCAGCAGCGAAAGAGCGGGAAGTTACGAGCAGTACTTC	CASSERAGSYEQYF
TRBD2	TRBV4-3	TRBJ2-1	many	TGCGCCAGCAGCCAAGATCTAGCGGGGGGTAATGAGCAGTTCTTC	CASSQDLAGGNEQFF
.	TRBV7-9	TRBJ2-3	many	TGTGCCAGCACCCAAGCCAGGGTGAGAACAGATACGCAGTATTTT	CASTQARVRTDTQYF
.	TRBV5-1	TRBJ1-3	many	TGCGCCAGCAGCCCAGACGGGAACTCTGGAAACACCATATATTTT	CASSPDGNSGNTIYF
TRBD1	TRBV9	TRBJ1-1	many	TGTGCCAGCAGCGTAGGTGGGACAGGGGCACACACTGAAGCTTTCTTT	CASSVGGTGAHTEAFF
.	TRBV6-2/TRBV6-3	TRBJ2-7	many	TGTGCCAGCAGTCCCCGGGCCTACGAGCAGTACTTC	CASSPRAYEQYF
.	TRBV6-5	TRBJ2-3	.	TGTGCCAGCAGTCACCGTAGGACGGTATGGGCAGATACGCAGTATTTT	CASSHRRTVWADTQYF
TRBD1	TRBV11-2	TRBJ2-1	many	TGTGCCAGCAGCCCGTGGACAGGGGAAAATGAGCAGTTCTTC	CASSPWTGENEQFF
TRBD1	TRBV6-1	TRBJ2-7	many	TGTGCCAGCAGTGCACCGGGACAGGGGTTTTCCTACGAGCAGTACTTC	CASSAPGQGFSYEQYF
TRBD1	TRBV19	TRBJ1-1	few	TGTGCCAGTAGTATAGATCAGGGGGCACAAACTGAAGCTTTCTTT	CASSIDQGAQTEAFF
TRBD1	TRBV30	TRBJ1-5	many	TGTGCCTGGACCAACAGACAGGGTCAAAATCAGCCCCAGCATTTT	CAWTNRQGQNQPQHF
.	TRBV28	TRBJ2-1	many	TGTGCCAGCAGTTCCTGGGCCTTACGCGGGGAGCAGTTCTTC	CASSSWALRGEQFF
.	TRBV29-1	TRBJ1-2	many	TGCAGCGTTGGCGGGGTTGGTGGCTACACCTTC	CSVGGVGGYTF
TRBD1	TRBV12-3/TRBV12-4	TRBJ1-2	many	TGTGCCAGCAGTCTCACTACAGGGGGCGATGGCTACACCTTC	CASSLTTGGDGYTF